What follows is one TCR beta chain and its context. Its antigen has not been determined. In this entry, gene names and germline sequences are mouse ones. The read ends 4 residues shy of where the CDR3 ends; the end is completed using the germline J gene. Including the terminal cysteine and phenylalanine, the CDR3 comprises 13 residues. The DNA has 27 bases, all within the CDR3, and is read from base 1. Reading the germline V gene gives CDR1 NSHNY and CDR2 SYGAGN. The method behind the library was the immunoSEQ multiplex PCR assay. For TCR sequencing, RNA was extracted from every sample and reverse transcribed into cDNA to serve as template. First-strand cDNA was synthesized with SuperScript III using a 2:1 mix of oligo-dT and random hexamers. A synthetic immune receptor repertoire was used to assess amplification bias, and residual bias was removed computationally. Sequencing of the libraries was done on Illumina HiSeq using 60 bp reads that spanned the CDR3 and were read from J toward V. The study's processing was this. Raw reads were preprocessed to remove errors, and CDR3 was defined according to IMGT conventions as the region from the conserved cysteine to phenylalanine. Clonality was calculated as 1 minus Shannon entropy normalized by log2 of the number of productive unique TCRs. Whether each scalp clone was CD4 or CD8 was inferred by checking scalp TCRbeta sequences against the CD4 and CD8 repertoires from sorted blood. Not all clones reach the TCRdb copy of this immuneACCESS table, which keeps in-frame sequences only. Checked studies attribute under half of the gap to unresolved V genes and leave the rest unexplained. That table supplies the V and J calls and clone size; D and trimming were determined from the DNA. For this sample the table reports 200,000 to 300,000 clones, with no clone seen just once. Around 1.2% of the sample is taken by the ten largest.

The sample belongs to a study of CD8+ T cells in alopecia areata (dated 2018 in TCRdb). For the wider study: Female C3H/HeJ recipients, 7-10 weeks old, were grafted with skin from C3H/HeJ donors with spontaneous alopecia (roughly 6-13 months old). The study used high-throughput TCRbeta sequencing to examine T cell clonal expansion in alopecia areata, in both the C3H/HeJ mouse model and human patients. In humans, TCRbeta sequencing was performed on scalp tissue and on sorted CD4+ and CD8+ peripheral blood T cells from healthy controls and from patients with patchy or totalis/universalis alopecia areata. Scalp clonality was compared across normal scalp (n=4), patchy alopecia areata scalp (n=8), and alopecia totalis/universalis scalp (n=8). RNA was extracted with the PAXgene miRNA kit for fixed scalp, the miRNeasy kit for PBMCs, and the RNeasy kit for mouse skin. TCRbeta CDR3 regions were amplified by immunoSEQ multiplex PCR with 35 Vbeta forward and 13 Jbeta reverse primers. On the study overall, not on this receptor specifically: Scalp TCR repertoire analysis is complicated because resident alphabeta T cells in normal human skin are also sequenced, whereas mouse skin is dominated by gammadelta T cells. Compared with normal scalp, lesional scalp had higher clonality and more expanded CD8+ clones, particularly in alopecia totalis/universalis, a pattern that suggests antigenic drive. Shared TCR sequences between patients were less evident than in mice, which may be partly attributable to HLA diversity in the patient population.

Cells from pooled mouse cutaneous lymph nodes were stained for CD4, CD8alpha, NKG2D, NKG2ACE and other markers and then sorted on a BD Influx. The sequencing sample was made of CD4+ T cells sorted from a lymph node. Recombination joined TRBV13-1 with TRBJ2-5; possibly the D gene is TRBD1, per 6 matching bases. This clonotype originated in a C3H/HeJ mouse with alopecia areata. Mice from this strain have the MHC haplotype H2-k. The CDR3 bases that were read are TGTGCCAGCACAATGAACAGGGAAGAC. This translates into CASTMNRED. The CDR3 as a whole reads CASTMNREDTQYF.